This T cell receptor (beta chain) was observed in a study of blood T cell repertoires in COVID-19. Overall study: Acute and convalescent COVID-19 samples came from the United States, Italy and Spain. PBMCs, B-cell-depleted T cells, or T cells were the source of the cDNA or gDNA that made up the material.

Authors' analysis steps: Amplification of reference gene primers was used by the study to estimate nucleated cell counts. Libraries were prepared by immunoSEQ multiplex PCR; TCRdb keeps only in-frame clonotypes and omits some of them. V, J and clone size derive from that table, while D and trimming were established from the DNA sequence. Of more than 90,000 clones in the sample, 86% are singletons; the top ten hold roughly 7.9%. The V and J ends lost 5 bases and 0 bases respectively, with 7 bases between them. CDR3 size: 13 residues. CDR1 is SGHTA, CDR2 FQGTGA, per germline. This sequence originates from a man between 65 and 85 years old who had recovered from COVID-19. The V call is TRBV7-3, the J call TRBJ1-1; D not resolved. The sample was peripheral blood. Here the CDR3 reads CASSLRMNTEAFF. The DNA of the CDR3 is TGTGCCAGCAGCCTACGAATGAACACTGAAGCTTTCTTT.